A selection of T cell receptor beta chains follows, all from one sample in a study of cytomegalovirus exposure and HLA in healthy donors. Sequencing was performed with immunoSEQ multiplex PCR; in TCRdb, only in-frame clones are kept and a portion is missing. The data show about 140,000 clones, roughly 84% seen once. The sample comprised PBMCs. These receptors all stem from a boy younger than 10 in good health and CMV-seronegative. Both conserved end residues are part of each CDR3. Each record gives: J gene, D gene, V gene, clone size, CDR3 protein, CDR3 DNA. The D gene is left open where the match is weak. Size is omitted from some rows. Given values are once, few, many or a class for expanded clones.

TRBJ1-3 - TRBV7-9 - CASSLPGQGVAGNTIYF TGTGCCAGCAGCTTACCGGGCCAGGGCGTCGCTGGAAACACCATATATTTT
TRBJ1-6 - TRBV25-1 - CASSEYLYNSPLHF TGTGCCAGCAGTGAATACCTCTATAATTCACCCCTCCACTTT
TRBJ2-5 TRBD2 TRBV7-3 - CASSVSGRLGETQYF TGTGCCAGCAGCGTTAGCGGGAGGTTAGGGGAGACCCAGTACTTC
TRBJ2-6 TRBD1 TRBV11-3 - CASSPDRAGANVLTF TGTGCCAGCAGCCCGGACAGGGCTGGGGCCAACGTCCTGACTTTC
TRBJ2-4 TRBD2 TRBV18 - CASSPPGLAGGLAKNIQYF TGTGCCAGCTCACCCCCGGGACTAGCGGGGGGCCTAGCCAAAAACATTCAGTACTTC
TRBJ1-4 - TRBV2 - CASSAIVNEKLFF TGTGCCAGCAGTGCAATTGTTAATGAAAAACTGTTTTTT
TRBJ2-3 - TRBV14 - CASSQDPAGAGTDTQYF TGTGCCAGCAGCCAAGATCCGGCAGGGGCGGGCACAGATACGCAGTATTTT
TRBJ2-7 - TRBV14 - CASSQGSISAKGEQYF TGTGCCAGCAGCCAAGGGTCGATTAGCGCTAAGGGTGAGCAGTACTTC
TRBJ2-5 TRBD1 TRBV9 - CASSLGTGAQETQYF TGTGCCAGCAGCCTGGGGACAGGGGCCCAAGAGACCCAGTACTTC
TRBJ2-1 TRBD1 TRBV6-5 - CASRPDREGGNEQFF TGTGCCAGCAGACCAGACAGGGAAGGAGGCAATGAGCAGTTCTTC
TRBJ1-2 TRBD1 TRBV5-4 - CASSLPQGQRYGYTF TGTGCCAGCAGCTTACCACAGGGACAGCGCTATGGCTACACCTTC
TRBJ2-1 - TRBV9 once CASSVDLQSSYNEQFF TGTGCCAGCAGCGTAGACCTACAGAGCTCCTACAATGAGCAGTTCTTC
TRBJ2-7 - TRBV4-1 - CASSQEFQGADEQYF TGCGCCAGCAGCCAAGAGTTTCAGGGTGCGGACGAGCAGTACTTC
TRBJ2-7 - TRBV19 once CASSQPGLPYEQYF TGTGCCAGTAGTCAACCGGGACTGCCCTACGAGCAGTACTTC
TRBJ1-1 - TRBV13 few CASSRGGTEAFF TGTGCCAGCAGCCGGGGGGGCACTGAAGCTTTCTTT
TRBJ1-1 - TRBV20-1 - CSASQTGEAFF TGCAGTGCTAGTCAGACAGGTGAAGCTTTCTTT
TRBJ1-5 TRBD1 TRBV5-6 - CASSTNSGTGGNQPQHF TGTGCCAGCAGCACAAATTCGGGGACAGGAGGCAATCAGCCCCAGCATTTT
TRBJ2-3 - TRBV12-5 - CASGLALRGYTQYF TGTGCTAGTGGTTTGGCTCTGCGGGGCTATACGCAGTATTTT
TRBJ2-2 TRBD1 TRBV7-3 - CASSLGPDRAGELFF TGTGCCAGCAGCTTAGGTCCGGACAGGGCCGGGGAGCTGTTTTTT
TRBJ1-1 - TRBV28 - CASSLRQNTEAFF TGTGCCAGCAGCCTGCGACAGAACACTGAAGCTTTCTTT
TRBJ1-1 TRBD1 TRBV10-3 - CAIIGETGGADTEAFF TGTGCCATCATTGGAGAGACAGGGGGCGCGGACACTGAAGCTTTCTTT
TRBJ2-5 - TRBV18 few CASSPQETQYF TGTGCCAGCTCTCCTCAAGAGACCCAGTACTTC